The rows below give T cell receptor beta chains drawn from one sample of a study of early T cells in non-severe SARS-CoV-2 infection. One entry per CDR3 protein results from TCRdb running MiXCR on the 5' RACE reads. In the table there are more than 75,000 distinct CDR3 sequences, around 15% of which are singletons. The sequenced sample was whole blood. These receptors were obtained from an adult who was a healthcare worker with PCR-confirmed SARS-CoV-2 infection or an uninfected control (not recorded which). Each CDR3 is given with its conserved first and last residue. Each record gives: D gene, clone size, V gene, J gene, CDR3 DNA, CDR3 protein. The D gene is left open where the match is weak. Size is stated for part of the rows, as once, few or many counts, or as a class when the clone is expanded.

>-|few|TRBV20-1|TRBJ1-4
TGCAGTGCTAGAGATCCTTCGGTGGCAACTAATGAAAAACTGTTTTTT
CSARDPSVATNEKLFF
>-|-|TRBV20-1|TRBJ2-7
TGCAGTGCTAGAGGCGGAAGGGGTTCCCACGAGCAGTACTTC
CSARGGRGSHEQYF
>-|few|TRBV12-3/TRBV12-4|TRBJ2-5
TGTGCCAGCAGTTTTTCGTCCAGAGAAGAGACCCAGTACTTC
CASSFSSREETQYF
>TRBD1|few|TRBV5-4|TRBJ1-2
TGTGCCAGCAGCGGCAAAGGGGGACAGGGTGCCTACACCTTC
CASSGKGGQGAYTF
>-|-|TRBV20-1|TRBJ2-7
TGCAGTGCTAGAGATAGGCACCTTGAGCAGTACTTC
CSARDRHLEQYF
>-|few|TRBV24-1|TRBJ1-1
TGTGCCACCAGTGATTCATCGACGGTGAACACTGAAGCTTTCTTT
CATSDSSTVNTEAFF
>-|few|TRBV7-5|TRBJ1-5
-
CISVPSRQGANQPQHF
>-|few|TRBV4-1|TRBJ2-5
TGCGCCAGCAGCCGGGAATGGGGGATTAAGACCCAGTACTTC
CASSREWGIKTQYF
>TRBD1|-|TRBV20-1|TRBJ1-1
TGCAGTGCTAGACTGGGACAGTCCCTCGGGGCTTTCTTT
CSARLGQSLGAFF
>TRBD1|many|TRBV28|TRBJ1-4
TGTGCCAGCAGGAAGGGACAGCGGAATGGGGGAGGTGAAAAACTGTTTTTT
CASRKGQRNGGGEKLFF
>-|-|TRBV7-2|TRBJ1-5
TGTGCCAGCAGCTTAGCCTCAACGGGGCCCCAGCATTTT
CASSLASTGPQHF
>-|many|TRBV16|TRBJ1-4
TGTGCCAGCAGCCAAATTATATCCGCAACTAATGAAAAACTGTTTTTT
CASSQIISATNEKLFF
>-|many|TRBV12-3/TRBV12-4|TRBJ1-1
TGTGCCAGCAGTTTAACCGGACCAATGAACACTGAAGCTTTCTTT
CASSLTGPMNTEAFF
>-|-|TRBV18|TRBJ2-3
TGTGCCAGCTCACCGGAGGGAGTAACCACAGATACGCAGTATTTT
CASSPEGVTTDTQYF
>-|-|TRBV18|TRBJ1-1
TGTGCCAGCTCACCAAGCCCCGGGACGGCCCGTGAAGCTTTCTTT
CASSPSPGTAREAFF
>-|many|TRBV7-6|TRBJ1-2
TGTGCCAGCAGCCCCACGGGGGGCGAGGCCTATGGCTACACCTTC
CASSPTGGEAYGYTF
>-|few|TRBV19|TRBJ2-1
TGTGCCAGTAGGGCGGGGGCGTCCTACAATGAGCAGTTCTTC
CASRAGASYNEQFF
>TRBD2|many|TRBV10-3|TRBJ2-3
TGTGCCATCAACCCGGGACTAGCGTCAGATACGCAGTATTTT
CAINPGLASDTQYF
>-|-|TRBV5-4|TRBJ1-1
TGTGCCAGCAGCTGGGACCAACTAGGGTTCACTGAAGCTTTCTTT
CASSWDQLGFTEAFF
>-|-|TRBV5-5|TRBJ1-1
TGTGCCAGCAGCCCTAGGCCCGACAGCCTGAACACTGAAGCTTTCTTT
CASSPRPDSLNTEAFF
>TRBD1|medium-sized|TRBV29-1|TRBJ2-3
TGCAGCGTAGGGGGGACAGGGTTGATTGATACGCAGTATTTT
CSVGGTGLIDTQYF
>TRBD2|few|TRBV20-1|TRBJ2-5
TGCAGTGCTAGAGATGCGGGGACTAGCCAGGAGACCCAGTACTTC
CSARDAGTSQETQYF
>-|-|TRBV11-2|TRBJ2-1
TGTGCCAGCAGCTTAGGTGTCGATGAGTTCTTC
CASSLGVDEFF
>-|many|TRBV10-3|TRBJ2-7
TGTGCCATCAGTGAGTCCCACGAGCAGTACTTC
CAISESHEQYF
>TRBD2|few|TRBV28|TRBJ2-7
TGTGCCAGCACCCCGACTAGCGAGGAGCAGTACTTC
CASTPTSEEQYF
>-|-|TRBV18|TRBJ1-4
TGTGCCAGCTCATCCCTACGGGGGTCTAATGAAAAACTGTTTTTT
CASSSLRGSNEKLFF
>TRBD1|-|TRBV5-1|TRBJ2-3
TGCGCCAGCAGCTTGGTTTACAGGGGAGAGGATACGCAGTATTTT
CASSLVYRGEDTQYF
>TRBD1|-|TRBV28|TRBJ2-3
TGTGCCAGCAGTTTCCCCTACGGGTTGGCAGGGGGCATTAAGGCAGATACGCAGTATTTT
CASSFPYGLAGGIKADTQYF
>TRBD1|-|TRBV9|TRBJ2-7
TGTGCCAGCAGCGTCCAGGCCCGGACAGGGGCGTACGAGCAGTACTTC
CASSVQARTGAYEQYF